This entry lists 26 T cell receptor beta chains sequenced from one sample in a study of cytomegalovirus exposure and HLA in healthy donors. Sequenced by immunoSEQ multiplex PCR; TCRdb stores in-frame clones only, minus some. The sample has 150,000 to 200,000 clones, approximately 87% seen once. What was sequenced was PBMCs. These receptors were taken from a woman aged 30 to 39 in good health and CMV-seronegative.

This clone appeared a single time. V gene TRBV5-1 combines with J gene TRBJ2-3, with D unresolved. V dropped 6 bases and J dropped 4 bases, with 6 bases sitting between them. CDR3 length: 11 residues. CDR1 and CDR2 (germline): SGHRS, YFSETQ. CDR3 sequence (DNA): TGCGCCAGCACCTGGGCAGATACGCAGTATTTT. It encodes CASTWADTQYF.

The genes are TRBV19 and TRBJ1-5; TRBD1 agrees at 9 bases. The junction had 12 bases not matched to a gene; V was cut back by 7 bases and J by 5 bases. Germline-derived CDR1 and CDR2 are LNHDA and SQIVND (reference sequence). This CDR3 has 16 amino acids. The CDR3: CASNPYRGRGDQPQHF. Written as DNA, the CDR3 is TGTGCCAGTAACCCTTACAGGGGGCGAGGAGATCAGCCCCAGCATTTT.

V gene TRBV15 combines with J gene TRBJ1-1; no reliable D call. Trimming removed 1 base at V and 6 bases at J, with 15 bases between. There are 15 residues in the CDR3. Germline-derived CDR1 and CDR2 are LNHNV and YYDKDF (reference sequence). Written as DNA, the CDR3 is TGTGCCACCAGCAGAGTAACTGACCCGTGGCCTGAAGCTTTCTTT. This encodes CATSRVTDPWPEAFF.

This chain joins TRBV25-1 and TRBJ1-2; D gene ambiguous. Germline CDR1 MGHDK, CDR2 SYGVNS. Trimming stripped 2 bases from V and 0 bases from J, with 7 bases between. The CDR3 is made up of 14 amino acids. The DNA for the CDR3 is TGTGCCAGCAGTGAAGGGTTAGCTAACTATGGCTACACCTTC. Translating gives CASSEGLANYGYTF.

In its sample, this clone is medium-sized. The chain recombines TRBV4-1 with TRBJ1-5; maybe TRBD1 (6 bases). Looked up from germline, CDR1 is MGHRA and CDR2 is YSYEKL. V lost 4 bases and J 7 bases, leaving 14 bases between the germline ends. This CDR3 has 14 amino acids. CDR3 coding DNA: TGCGCCAGCAGCCTAACAGGGCAGGGCCAGCCCCAGCATTTT. Translation gives CASSLTGQGQPQHF.

The V and J genes are TRBV6-5 and TRBJ1-2; no definite D call. CDR3 size: 14 residues. CDR1 and CDR2 (germline): MNHEY, SVGAGI. Trimming cost V 5 bases and J 5 bases, with 15 bases left between them. This CDR3 is CASSLNEVDYGYTF. CDR3 DNA: TGTGCCAGCAGTCTCAATGAAGTGGATTATGGCTACACCTTC.

The V call is TRBV11-2, the J call TRBJ1-2; 10 bases are shared with TRBD1. Germline V gives CDR1 SGHAT, CDR2 FQNNGV. This CDR3 comprises 14 residues. The trim removed 5 bases at V and 5 bases at J, leaving 5 bases unmatched. CDR3 coding DNA: TGTGCCAGCAGCCCGACAGGGGGCTCTTATGGCTACACCTTC. Protein: CASSPTGGSYGYTF.

The V gene is TRBV11-2, the J gene TRBJ1-1; D remains ambiguous. CDR3 length: 11 residues. The ends were cut back, 5 bases at V and 7 bases at J, with 8 bases in the middle. CDR1 is SGHAT, CDR2 FQNNGV, per germline. In DNA, the CDR3 is TGTGCCAGCAGCGTCAGCGTTGAAGCTTTCTTT. It is translated as CASSVSVEAFF.

The chain recombines TRBV27 with TRBJ2-7; D perhaps matches TRBD1 (5 bases). Looked up from germline, CDR1 is MNHEY and CDR2 is SMNVEV (reference sequence). There are 13 residues in the CDR3. The V gene lost 9 bases and the J gene lost 5 bases, with 17 bases spanning the gap. DNA for the CDR3: TGTGCCAGGAGCGTACGGACACTAAACGAGCAGTACTTC. It codes for CARSVRTLNEQYF.

The rearrangement links TRBV27 to TRBJ2-1, with 12 bases matching TRBD2. Trimming at V came to 3 bases and at J to 6 bases, leaving 6 bases not matched to a gene. Germline V gene data show CDR1 as MNHEY and CDR2 as SMNVEV (reference sequence). This CDR3 region has 16 residues. The CDR3 DNA sequence: TGTGCCAGCAGTTTTCCTAGCGGGGGGGCCGCCAATGAGCAGTTCTTC. Protein product: CASSFPSGGAANEQFF.

This chain connects TRBV5-4 to TRBJ2-1; D is possibly TRBD2 (6 bases). Germline V gene lookup returns CDR1 SGHNT and CDR2 YYREEE (reference sequence). Trimming pared 0 bases from V and 9 bases from J, leaving 16 bases between. CDR3 length equals 15 residues. CDR3 loop: CASSLGASAWGEQFF. The CDR3 DNA reads as TGTGCCAGCAGCTTGGGGGCTAGCGCGTGGGGTGAGCAGTTCTTC.

The V and J genes are TRBV9 and TRBJ2-2, with 10 bases fitting TRBD1. The germline V gene encodes CDR1 SGDLS and CDR2 YYNGEE. J lost 0 bases, V lost 0 bases, and 5 bases had no gene match. The CDR3 sequence is 18 residues long. This chain's CDR3 is CASSVVGGQGSNTGELFF. The CDR3 bases are TGTGCCAGCAGCGTAGTAGGGGGACAGGGGTCGAACACCGGGGAGCTGTTTTTT. The variable domain in full, completed from reference TRBV9 and TRBJ2-2, reads DSGVTQTPKHLITATGQRVTLRCSPRSGDLSVYWYQQSLDQGLQFLIQYYNGEERAKGNILERFSAQQFPDLHSELNLSSLELGDSALYFCASSVVGGQGSNTGELFFGEGSRLTVL.

The J gene is TRBJ2-5, the V gene TRBV29-1; TRBD1 is a possible D gene (7 bases). This CDR3 has 14 amino acids. Germline V lookup: CDR1 SQVTM, CDR2 ANQGSEA. Trimming took 6 bases from V and 4 from J, leaving 18 bases between them. CDR3 sequence: CSVVDHRGGETQYF. The CDR3, as DNA: TGCAGCGTGGTCGACCACAGGGGAGGAGAGACCCAGTACTTC.

For this clone: Compared with germline, one end of the junction differs, possibly owing to a read error. This chain joins TRBV7-7 and TRBJ2-3, with 10 bases lining up with TRBD2. Germline V gene sequence: CDR1 SSHAT, CDR2 FNYEAQ (reference sequence). The CDR3 is made up of 16 amino acids. CDR3 amino acids: CASSPASGGPTDTQYF. The CDR3 DNA reads as TGTGCTAGCAGCCCCGCTAGCGGGGGCCCTACAGATACGCAGTATTTT. The whole variable domain, remainder taken from reference TRBV7-7 and TRBJ2-3, is GAGVSQSPRYKVTKRGQDVTLRCDPISSHATLYWYQQALGQGPEFLTYFNYEAQPDKSGLPSDRFSAERPEGSISTLTIQRTEQRDSAMYRCASSPASGGPTDTQYFGPGTRLTVL.

The rearrangement links TRBV5-1 to TRBJ1-6, with D unclear. Trimming stripped 0 bases from V and 7 bases from J, with 14 bases between. From germline, CDR1 is SGHRS and CDR2 YFSETQ. This CDR3 region has 16 residues. The CDR3 bases are TGCGCCAGCAGCTTGGTAGGTATAGCGGAAAATTCACCCCTCCACTTT. Translation: CASSLVGIAENSPLHF.

Points on this clone: Distinct nucleotide sequences in the sample also encode this CDR3. The chain employs TRBV18 and TRBJ1-5; 10 positions agree with TRBD1. CDR1 and CDR2 from the germline V gene are KGHSH and LQKENI. CDR3 size: 15 residues. Losses at the gene ends were 6 bases for V and 5 bases for J; bases not matched to a gene: 7. The CDR3 nucleotides are TGTGCCAGCTCCCGGACCGGGACAGGGGATCAGCCCCAGCATTTT. This sequence encodes CASSRTGTGDQPQHF.

The chain is built from TRBV19 and TRBJ1-3; a possible D gene is TRBD1 (5 bases). Germline V CDR1 and CDR2: LNHDA, SQIVND (reference sequence). V dropped 6 bases and J dropped 0 bases, with 12 bases sitting between them. CDR3 length: 15 amino acids. The CDR3 nucleotides are TGTGCCAGTAGCTACGGGGCGAGCTCTGGAAACACCATATATTTT. Amino acids: CASSYGASSGNTIYF.

This clone was recorded a few times. The chain couples TRBV7-9 to TRBJ2-2; D gene unclear. Deletions cut 5 bases from V and 7 bases from J, with 14 bases between. Per germline, CDR1 SEHNR and CDR2 FQNEAQ (reference sequence). This CDR3 spans 14 amino acids. CDR3 loop: CASSAHASGGELFF. The CDR3 coding sequence is TGTGCCAGCAGCGCCCACGCGAGTGGCGGGGAGCTGTTTTTT.

This clone was recorded once. The chain combines TRBV2 with TRBJ1-5, with D hard to call. Germline V lookup: CDR1 SNHLY, CDR2 FYNNEI. The CDR3 length is 14 residues. V lost 3 bases and J 5 bases, leaving 11 bases between the germline ends. The chain's CDR3 is CASSDLGIDQPQHF. CDR3 DNA: TGTGCCAGCAGTGACCTGGGTATTGATCAGCCCCAGCATTTT.

V gene TRBV29-1 combines with J gene TRBJ1-2; 7 bases agree with TRBD1. CDR1 is SQVTM and CDR2 is ANQGSEA in the germline V gene. J gave up 4 bases and V 5 bases, and 4 bases lay outside the gene matches. CDR3 length: 12 residues. For the CDR3, the DNA is TGCAGCGTTCAACAGGGGAGCTATGGCTACACCTTC. It specifies CSVQQGSYGYTF.

The V and J genes are TRBV18 and TRBJ2-1; 15 nucleotides match TRBD2. CDR3 length: 15 residues. Germline values: CDR1 KGHSH, CDR2 LQKENI. V trimming: 1 base; J trimming: 10 bases; junction bases outside the gene matches: 2. The CDR3 loop is CASSPRGLAGGEQFF. DNA for the CDR3: TGTGCCAGCTCACCACGGGGACTAGCGGGAGGAGAGCAGTTCTTC.

This clone was counted between two and nine times. The same CDR3 also results from other DNA sequences found in this sample. The V and J genes are TRBV7-3 and TRBJ1-1; no definite D call. The V and J ends lost 2 bases and 3 bases respectively, with 7 bases between them. CDR1 and CDR2 from the germline V gene are SGHTA and FQGTGA. This CDR3 comprises 13 residues. The CDR3 DNA follows: TGTGCCAGCAGCTTACGGGGTGACACTGAAGCTTTCTTT. Translating it yields CASSLRGDTEAFF.

This chain connects TRBV7-2 to TRBJ2-5; 8 nucleotides line up with TRBD2. The CDR3 contains 16 residues. The J segment lost 4 bases and the V segment lost 1 base, leaving 8 bases of the junction unmatched. Germline CDR1 is SGHTA and CDR2 is FQGNSA. The CDR3 DNA reads as TGTGCCAGCAGCTTAGAACTAGCGGTAACCTTAGAGACCCAGTACTTC. As protein: CASSLELAVTLETQYF.

The chain has TRBV6-6 and TRBJ1-1; D unclear. This CDR3 contains 12 residues. Per the germline V gene, CDR1 is MNHNY and CDR2 is SVGAGI (reference sequence). V lost 4 bases and J lost 9, with 12 bases in between. In nucleotides, the CDR3 is TGTGCCAGCAGTTTCCGAGAGAATAAAGCTTTCTTT. Residues: CASSFRENKAFF.

The CDR3 is CASSSIDSYEQYF. The CDR3 nucleotides are TGTGCCAGCAGTTCGATCGACAGCTACGAGCAGTACTTC. V is TRBV28 and J is TRBJ2-7; D might be TRBD1 (5 bases). V lost 4 bases, J lost 3 bases, and 10 bases lay in between. CDR3 length: 13 residues. CDR1 and CDR2 from the germline V gene are MDHEN and SYDVKM.

CDR3 in DNA: TGTGCCAGCTCGCGCGGACAGGGGGCCCCGGGGCGAGAGACCCAGTACTTC. Translating it yields CASSRGQGAPGRETQYF. V gene TRBV18 combines with J gene TRBJ2-5; 11 bases line up with TRBD1. The CDR3 sequence is 17 residues long. CDR1 and CDR2 (germline): KGHSH, LQKENI. V was clipped by 6 bases and J by 4 bases; unmatched bases: 13.